Here is one T cell receptor (beta chain) with its context. The antigen remains unidentified. V lost 0 bases and J lost 9; bases outside the gene matches: 9. The CDR3 is made up of 15 amino acids. Germline lookup yields CDR1 SGHRS and CDR2 YFSETQ. It was with 60 Vbeta and 13 Jbeta primers that the PCR ran. TCRdb's copy holds only in-frame clones and misses some; the assay was immunoSEQ multiplex PCR. In the table there are tens of thousands of clones, about 80% of which are singletons. This record belongs to a study of cytomegalovirus exposure and HLA in healthy donors. Points from the study as a whole: Prediction of most subjects' HLA-A and HLA-B alleles by TCR beta sequences was reportedly accurate.

Sequencing used PBMCs. The source is a man aged 50 to 59 in good health and CMV-seronegative. The V call is TRBV5-1, the J call TRBJ2-1; 7 bases are a match to TRBD1. The CDR3 DNA follows: TGCGCCAGCAGCTTGGGCCTCGGGACAGTGGGTGAGCAGTTCTTC. Protein sequence: CASSLGLGTVGEQFF. The whole variable domain, filled in from reference TRBV5-1 and TRBJ2-1, reads KAGVTQTPRYLIKTRGQQVTLSCSPISGHRSVSWYQQTPGQGLQFLFEYFSETQRNKGNFPGRFSGRQFSNSRSEMNVSTLELGDSALYLCASSLGLGTVGEQFFGPGTRLTVL.